This T cell receptor (beta chain) was captured by sequencing in a study of OX40 agonist ivuxolimab in advanced cancers. Using immunoSEQ multiplex PCR, the repertoire was profiled, and TCRdb retains in-frame clones only, with some absent. The table includes some 76,000 clones, more than 75% detected once. The V end was cut by 4 bases, the J end by 8 bases, with 14 bases between. The CDR3 runs to 14 residues. CDR1 and CDR2 from the germline V gene are SNHLY and FYNNEI. The genes are TRBV2 and TRBJ1-4; D not certain. This receptor was obtained from an adult with an advanced solid tumor such as melanoma, head and neck, liver or kidney cancer. The specimen was CD4+ or CD8+ T cells sorted from blood, collected in a trial of the OX40 agonist ivuxolimab. The CDR3 here is CASSAMDLEEKLFF. The CDR3 DNA reads TGTGCCAGCAGTGCGATGGACCTTGAGGAAAAACTGTTTTTT.